These 30 T cell receptor beta chains originate from one sample sequenced in a study of early T cells in non-severe SARS-CoV-2 infection. Each CDR3 protein gets one entry after TCRdb re-called the 5' RACE reads with MiXCR. The repertoire holds around 40,000 distinct CDR3 sequences, with 6% to 8.5% as singletons. Sequences were derived from whole blood, sampled at baseline. These receptors were obtained from an adult who was a healthcare worker with PCR-confirmed SARS-CoV-2 infection or an uninfected control (not recorded which).

The table lists this clonotype with a few counts. The V call is TRBV2, the J call TRBJ2-7; D perhaps matches TRBD2 (5 bases). V lost 4 bases and J 5 bases, leaving 15 bases between the germline ends. This CDR3 contains 14 residues. Germline V gene lookup returns CDR1 SNHLY and CDR2 FYNNEI. In nucleotides, the CDR3 is TGTGCCAGCAGTGGAGGGTCCTGGTCTCACGAGCAGTACTTC. Its protein product is CASSGGSWSHEQYF.

J is TRBJ2-3 and V is TRBV7-9; 8 positions match TRBD2. Germline V gives CDR1 SEHNR, CDR2 FQNEAQ (reference sequence). J was trimmed by 1 base and V by 5 bases; bases with no gene match: 8. This CDR3 is built from 16 residues. In DNA form, the CDR3 reads TGTGCCAGCAGCGCGCGGACTAGCAAAGGCACAGATACGCAGTATTTT. Protein product: CASSARTSKGTDTQYF. The full variable domain, with the rest looked up from reference TRBV7-9 and TRBJ2-3, is DTGVSQNPRHKITKRGQNVTFRCDPISEHNRLYWYRQTLGQGPEFLTYFQNEAQLEKSRLLSDRFSAERPKGSFSTLEIQRTEQGDSAMYLCASSARTSKGTDTQYFGPGTRLTVL.

In this sample, this clonotype turned up a few times. The gene calls are TRBV20-1 and TRBJ2-3; D is uncertain. The V end was cut by 3 bases, the J end by 4 bases, with 17 bases between. The CDR3 consists of 15 residues. CDR1 and CDR2 (germline): DFQATT, SNEGSKA (reference sequence). CDR3 DNA sequence: TGCAGTGCTAGCGGGCTAGGGATGGTAGCAGATACGCAGTATTTT. Its translation: CSASGLGMVADTQYF.

The rearrangement links TRBV5-5 to TRBJ2-2, with TRBD1 matching over 7 bases. Germline CDR1 is SGHKS and CDR2 is YYEKEE (reference sequence). The V and J ends lost 5 bases and 2 bases, in that order; junction bases with no gene match: 3. The CDR3 has 14 amino acids. For the CDR3, the DNA is TGTGCCAGCAGTGGGACAGTCAACACCGGGGAGCTGTTTTTT. Its translation: CASSGTVNTGELFF.

The rearrangement links TRBV3-1 to TRBJ2-2, with 7 bases matching TRBD1. The CDR3 covers 15 residues. J was trimmed by 7 bases and V by 4 bases; bases with no gene match: 9. The germline CDR1 and CDR2 sequences are LGHDT and YNNKEL (reference sequence). The CDR3, as DNA: TGTGCCAGCAGCCCCAGGACAGGCATAGGCGGGGAGCTGTTTTTT. Its protein product is CASSPRTGIGGELFF.

This clonotype was seen only a few times. This sequence joins TRBV11-3 and TRBJ2-2; the match to TRBD2 covers 7 bases. This CDR3 is 16 amino acids long. J gave up 5 bases and V 3 bases, and 9 bases lay outside the gene matches. Germline values: CDR1 SGHNT, CDR2 YENEEA. CDR3 in DNA: TGTGCCAGCAGCTTCGGGGGAGGGAGTTGGACCGGGGAGCTGTTTTTT. This translates into CASSFGGGSWTGELFF.

The gene calls are TRBV6-2 or TRBV6-3 and TRBJ1-1; 8 bases fit TRBD1. Germline V lookup: CDR1 MNHEY, CDR2 SVGEGT. Trimming cost V 6 bases and J 1 base; bases outside gene matches: 16. The CDR3 runs to 18 residues. CDR3 nucleotides: TGTGCCAGCAGAAACCGAGCCGGGACAGGCCTGGCGAACACTGAAGCTTTCTTT. Protein: CASRNRAGTGLANTEAFF.

V gene TRBV24-1 combines with J gene TRBJ2-1; weak D call: TRBD2 (6 bases). V gave up 6 bases and J gave up 5 bases, with 10 bases separating them. Per the germline V gene, CDR1 is KGHDR and CDR2 is SFDVKD. The CDR3 is 13 amino acids. The CDR3 coding sequence is TGTGCCACCAGTCTAGCGCCCCACAATGAGCAGTTCTTC. This gives the protein CATSLAPHNEQFF.

CDR3 amino acids: CAGNSGAQETQYF. In DNA, the CDR3 is TGTGCCGGGAATTCAGGGGCCCAAGAGACCCAGTACTTC. V gene TRBV6-1 combines with J gene TRBJ2-5, with D possibly TRBD1 on 6 matching bases. Trimming took 11 bases from V and 1 from J, leaving 14 bases between them. The CDR3 totals 13 residues. In germline, CDR1 is MNHNS, CDR2 SASEGT.

The V gene is TRBV19, the J gene TRBJ2-3, with TRBD1 matching over 8 bases. The CDR3 sequence is 15 residues long. Germline CDR1 is LNHDA and CDR2 is SQIVND (reference sequence). The trim removed 0 bases at V and 6 bases at J, leaving 5 bases unmatched. In DNA, the CDR3 is TGTGCCAGTAGTATAGATGGCAGGGGGCTTGATACGCAGTATTTT. Amino acids: CASSIDGRGLDTQYF.

This clonotype has a handful of counts. This sequence joins TRBV28 and TRBJ2-5; 11 bases are shared with TRBD1. The CDR3 totals 15 residues. CDR1 and CDR2 (germline): MDHEN, SYDVKM. The trim removed 5 bases at V and 5 bases at J, leaving 7 bases unmatched. CDR3 nucleotide sequence: TGTGCCAGCAGTCCCCAGGGACAGGGGGAGGAGACCCAGTACTTC. Translation gives CASSPQGQGEETQYF.

In this sample, this clonotype turned up many times. The CDR3 spells CASSLKLNYGYTF. For the CDR3, the DNA is TGTGCCAGCAGTTTAAAGCTTAACTATGGCTACACCTTC. The chain carries TRBV28 and TRBJ1-2; D remains unclear. The CDR3 is 13 amino acids. The germline CDR1 and CDR2 sequences are MDHEN and SYDVKM. V was trimmed by 2 bases and J by 1 base, leaving 5 bases between them.

In this sample, this clonotype turned up a few times. The V and J genes are TRBV12-3 or TRBV12-4 and TRBJ2-7; 12 bases line up with TRBD2. With 6 bases clipped from V and 5 bases from J, the junction kept 8 bases outside the gene matches. This CDR3 contains 15 residues. The CDR3 DNA reads TGTGCCAGCAGGAAGACTAGCGGGAGTAGAGACGAGCAGTACTTC. This codes for CASRKTSGSRDEQYF.

In its sample, this clonotype was seen a few times. This sequence joins TRBV24-1 and TRBJ2-2; 8 positions agree with TRBD1. Germline-derived CDR1 and CDR2 are KGHDR and SFDVKD. The length of the CDR3 is 15 residues. Trimming cost V 5 bases and J 4 bases; bases outside gene matches: 5. This chain's CDR3 is CATSAPGGFTGELFF. CDR3 DNA: TGTGCCACCAGTGCTCCAGGGGGCTTCACCGGGGAGCTGTTTTTT.

This clonotype was detected ten times or more. The V and J genes are TRBV4-3 and TRBJ2-3, with 7 nucleotides matching TRBD2. The CDR3 covers 16 residues. In germline, CDR1 is LGHNA, CDR2 YSLEER. V shed 0 bases, J shed 0 bases, and the junction held 3 bases outside the gene matches. The CDR3 protein is CASSQDLADSTDTQYF. For the CDR3, the DNA is TGCGCCAGCAGCCAAGATCTAGCGGACAGCACAGATACGCAGTATTTT.

This clonotype has a count of ten or more. The chain links TRBV24-1 to TRBJ2-3, with 10 nucleotides matching TRBD2. V was pared by 4 bases and J by 4 bases, with 10 bases of the junction left unmatched. CDR3 size: 17 residues. CDR1 KGHDR and CDR2 SFDVKD come from the germline V gene. DNA of the CDR3: TGTGCCACCAGTGAGCGGACTAGCGGTAATTTGCCAGATACGCAGTATTTT. Translation gives CATSERTSGNLPDTQYF.

This clonotype was picked up many times. The chain recombines TRBV14 with TRBJ2-1; TRBD2 aligns across 8 bases. Per germline, CDR1 SGHDN and CDR2 FVKESK. The CDR3 extends over 14 amino acids. With 6 bases clipped from V and 8 bases from J, the junction kept 9 bases outside the gene matches. CDR3 in amino acids: CASRRAGVNDEQFF. The CDR3 DNA reads TGTGCCAGCAGAAGAGCGGGAGTAAACGATGAGCAGTTCTTC. The full variable domain, rest sourced from reference TRBV14 and TRBJ2-1, is EAGVTQFPSHSVIEKGQTVTLRCDPISGHDNLYWYRRVMGKEIKFLLHFVKESKQDESGMPNNRFLAERTGGTYSTLKVQPAELEDSGVYFCASRRAGVNDEQFFGPGTRLTVL.

This chain joins TRBV7-2 and TRBJ1-1; 8 bases are shared with TRBD1. Germline-derived CDR1 and CDR2 are SGHTA and FQGNSA. V shed 4 bases and J 1 base; nucleotides not matched to a gene: 8. This CDR3 has 16 residues. CDR3 bases: TGTGCCAGCAGCTCCCCATGGACAGGGCAGAACACTGAAGCTTTCTTT. Protein sequence: CASSSPWTGQNTEAFF. The full variable domain, completed using reference TRBV7-2 and TRBJ1-1, is GAGVSQSPSNKVTEKGKDVELRCDPISGHTALYWYRQSLGQGLEFLIYFQGNSAPDKSGLPSDRFSAERTGGSVSTLTIQRTQQEDSAVYLCASSSPWTGQNTEAFFGQGTRLTVV.

Many counts were recorded for this clonotype. This chain joins TRBV11-2 and TRBJ2-3; weak D call: TRBD1 (6 bases). The CDR3 consists of 14 residues. V was clipped by 0 bases and J by 6 bases, with 10 bases between them. CDR1 is SGHAT and CDR2 is FQNNGV in the germline V gene. Here the CDR3 reads CASSLDRGSDTQYF. The DNA of the CDR3 is TGTGCCAGCAGCTTAGACAGGGGATCCGATACGCAGTATTTT.

This clonotype was recorded many times. The chain recombines TRBV29-1 with TRBJ2-6; no clear D gene. Trimming took off 4 bases at V and 0 bases at J, with 4 bases between the two ends. The CDR3 is 13 amino acids. Germline CDR1 SQVTM, CDR2 ANQGSEA. The CDR3 protein is CSVGVSGANVLTF. In DNA form, the CDR3 reads TGCAGCGTTGGAGTCTCTGGGGCCAACGTCCTGACTTTC.

This clonotype has a handful of counts. The chain recombines TRBV29-1 with TRBJ2-3; D perhaps matches TRBD2 (5 bases). Germline-derived CDR1 and CDR2 are SQVTM and ANQGSEA. V lost 1 base and J lost 3, with 8 bases in between. The CDR3 consists of 13 residues. The CDR3 loop reads CSVEGEGTDTQYF. In DNA form, the CDR3 reads TGCAGCGTTGAAGGAGAGGGAACAGATACGCAGTATTTT.

This clonotype showed up many times. This rearrangement joins TRBV28 to TRBJ2-7; no clear D. V was clipped by 7 bases and J by 6 bases, with 13 bases between them. The CDR3 contains 12 residues. Germline V lookup: CDR1 MDHEN, CDR2 SYDVKM. CDR3 sequence: CASNQKGSEQYF. The CDR3, as DNA: TGTGCCAGCAACCAGAAAGGGTCCGAGCAGTACTTC. Full variable domain (missing parts from reference TRBV28 and TRBJ2-7): DVKVTQSSRYLVKRTGEKVFLECVQDMDHENMFWYRQDPGLGLRLIYFSYDVKMKEKGDIPEGYSVSREKKERFSLILESASTNQTSMYLCASNQKGSEQYFGPGTRLTVT.

The chain links TRBV4-3 to TRBJ2-7; D call uncertain. CDR3 length: 15 residues. V dropped 1 base and J dropped 2 bases, with 12 bases sitting between them. Per the germline V gene, CDR1 is LGHNA and CDR2 is YSLEER. The chain's CDR3 is CASSQVAQKAYEQYF. The CDR3 nucleotides read TGCGCCAGCAGCCAAGTGGCTCAGAAAGCCTACGAGCAGTACTTC.

This clonotype was counted at least ten times. The chain joins TRBV7-9 to TRBJ2-7; D is undetermined. Per germline, CDR1 SEHNR and CDR2 FQNEAQ (reference sequence). The V end was cut by 11 bases, the J end by 6 bases, with 14 bases between. The CDR3 spans 11 residues. In nucleotides, the CDR3 is TGTGCCGGAGCGTATGGAGCCGAGCAGTACTTC. This translates into CAGAYGAEQYF.

This clonotype qualifies as medium-sized. CDR3 in amino acids: CASSSFPGAYHNQPQHF. As DNA, the CDR3 is TGTGCCAGCAGTTCTTTCCCCGGGGCCTACCATAATCAGCCCCAGCATTTT. The chain carries TRBV27 and TRBJ1-5; a possible D gene is TRBD1 (5 bases). V lost 4 bases and J lost 4, with 20 bases in between. Germline-derived CDR1 and CDR2 are MNHEY and SMNVEV (reference sequence). This CDR3 spans 17 amino acids.

This clonotype came up a few times. The rearrangement links TRBV7-9 to TRBJ2-7; D is unresolved. The CDR3 has 13 residues. Trimming stripped 4 bases from V and 1 base from J, with 8 bases between. Germline CDR1 SEHNR, CDR2 FQNEAQ (reference sequence). CDR3 bases: TGTGCCAGCAGCTCCGGCACTTCCTACGAGCAGTACTTC. As protein: CASSSGTSYEQYF.

The chain has TRBV2 and TRBJ1-1; perhaps TRBD1 as D (6 bases). CDR3 size: 13 residues. The germline V gene has CDR1 SNHLY and CDR2 FYNNEI. V lost 5 bases to trimming and J lost 6 bases, with 13 bases between them. CDR3 sequence reads: CASSPGHKSEAFF. As DNA, the CDR3 is TGTGCCAGCAGTCCGGGACATAAATCTGAAGCTTTCTTT.

This clonotype was detected a few times. CDR3 residues: CASSLERGIEAFF. The CDR3, as DNA: TGTGCCAGCAGTCTCGAGCGGGGGATTGAAGCTTTCTTT. J is TRBJ1-1 and V is TRBV6-6; TRBD1 might be the D (5 bases). V was cut by 5 bases and J by 7 bases, with 14 bases left in between. Germline lookup yields CDR1 MNHNY and CDR2 SVGAGI (reference sequence). The CDR3 has 13 residues.

This clonotype occurred a few times. The chain has TRBV3-1 and TRBJ1-1; D might be TRBD1 (5 bases). This CDR3 contains 14 residues. Looked up from germline, CDR1 is LGHDT and CDR2 is YNNKEL (reference sequence). Trimming took off 6 bases at V and 4 bases at J, with 15 bases between the two ends. CDR3 region: CASRGSPGTTEAFF. CDR3 in DNA: TGTGCCAGCAGGGGGTCGCCAGGGACCACTGAAGCTTTCTTT.

The J gene is TRBJ1-1, the V gene TRBV19; perhaps TRBD1 as D (5 bases). Between the trimmed V and J ends, which lost 5 bases and 4 bases, there was a span of 17 bases. Germline CDR1 reads LNHDA; CDR2 reads SQIVND (reference sequence). The CDR3 has 15 residues. The CDR3 DNA reads TGTGCCAGTAGTGTACCGCCGGAGGGGTCCACTGAAGCTTTCTTT. It specifies CASSVPPEGSTEAFF.